These 14 T cell receptor beta chains originate from one sample sequenced in a study of CD8+CD57+ T cells in acquired aplastic anemia. Genomic DNA, serving as template, underwent TCR beta VDJ and CDR3 profiling. Each CDR3 protein is one row after TCRdb ran MiXCR on the reads. The sample has some 200,000 distinct CDR3 sequences, 34% seen once. The sequencing input was sorted CD4+, CD8+, or CD8+CD57+ T cells (not recorded which) from PBMCs. All receptors come from a human donor in good health, serving as a control.

As to this clonotype: The junction does not match germline at one end; this may be a read error. The gene calls are TRBV9 and TRBJ1-3; D gene ambiguous. The CDR3 covers 11 residues. CDR1 and CDR2 from the germline V gene are SGDLS and YYNGEE. The CDR3 sequence: CASSPRNTIYF. The CDR3 DNA reads TGTGCCAGCAGCCCAAGGAACACTATATATTTT.

This clonotype occurred many times. This rearrangement joins TRBV20-1 to TRBJ2-6; D gene uncertain. Germline V gives CDR1 DFQATT, CDR2 SNEGSKA (reference sequence). V lost 1 base and J 0 bases, leaving 13 bases between the germline ends. The CDR3 runs to 17 residues. Here the CDR3 reads CSARVASPFSGANVLTF. CDR3 sequence (DNA): TGCAGTGCTAGAGTGGCCAGCCCTTTCTCTGGGGCCAACGTCCTGACTTTC.

The chain couples TRBV5-4 to TRBJ2-2; unclear D gene. From germline, CDR1 is SGHNT and CDR2 YYREEE (reference sequence). V lost 3 bases to trimming and J lost 1 base, with 4 bases between them. CDR3 size: 13 residues. The DNA for the CDR3 is TGTGCCAGCAGCTCACAGAACACCGGGGAGCTGTTTTTT. Protein product: CASSSQNTGELFF.

As for this clonotype: One end of the junction fails to match germline, which may point to a read error. The gene calls are TRBV11-1 and TRBJ2-3, with TRBD2 identical over 10 bases. Germline CDR1 and CDR2: SGHAT and FQDESV (reference sequence). This CDR3 comprises 15 residues. This CDR3 is CASGLAGGYTDTQYF. CDR3 sequence (DNA): TGTGCCAGCGGCTTAGCGGGGGGTTACACAGATACGCAGTATTTT.

The chain combines TRBV18 with TRBJ1-2; unclear D gene. CDR1 and CDR2 (germline): KGHSH, LQKENI. The ends were cut back, 0 bases at V and 4 bases at J, with 9 bases in the middle. This CDR3 has 14 residues. The CDR3 DNA reads TGTGCCAGCTCACCACCCCAAGGTGGCTATGGCTACACCTTC. This encodes CASSPPQGGYGYTF.

There are many counts of this clonotype. In DNA form, the CDR3 reads TGCAGTGCTAGGGGCAGCGGGCTCCAAGAGACCCAGTACTTC. Its protein is CSARGSGLQETQYF. V usage is TRBV20-1 and J usage is TRBJ2-5; perhaps TRBD2 as D (6 bases). The length of the CDR3 is 14 residues. V gave up 3 bases and J gave up 1 base, with 12 bases separating them. Germline CDR1 is DFQATT and CDR2 is SNEGSKA (reference sequence).

V usage is TRBV3-1 and J usage is TRBJ2-4; D tentatively reads TRBD1 or TRBD2 (5 bases each). Germline V gives CDR1 LGHDT, CDR2 YNNKEL (reference sequence). V lost 4 bases and J 0 bases, leaving 16 bases between the germline ends. This CDR3 comprises 17 residues. The CDR3 here is CASSPGPELIAKNIQYF. CDR3 sequence (DNA): TGTGCCAGCAGCCCGGGACCGGAATTAATAGCCAAAAACATTCAGTACTTC. Full variable domain (missing parts from reference TRBV3-1 and TRBJ2-4): DTAVSQTPKYLVTQMGNDKSIKCEQNLGHDTMYWYKQDSKKFLKIMFSYNNKELIINETVPNRFSPKSPDKAHLNLHINSLELGDSAVYFCASSPGPELIAKNIQYFGAGTRLSVL.

On this clonotype: An end of the junction differs from the germline gene, which may be a read error. V usage is TRBV6-1 and J usage is TRBJ1-5, with a tentative D call TRBD1 (5 bases). CDR1 is MNHNS, CDR2 SASEGT, per germline. CDR3 length: 15 amino acids. The CDR3, as DNA: TGTGCCAGCAGGGAAGGGACCTATAGCAATCAGCCCCAGCATTTT. It encodes CASREGTYSNQPQHF.

This clonotype was detected ten times or more. The V and J genes are TRBV10-3 and TRBJ1-5, with a tentative D call TRBD1 (6 bases). Trimming shortened V by 6 bases and J by 3 bases, and 9 bases separated the two germline ends. Germline lookup yields CDR1 ENHRY and CDR2 SYGVKD. The CDR3 is 13 amino acids. The CDR3 sequence is CAIRDSDNQPQHF. In DNA, the CDR3 is TGTGCCATCAGGGACAGTGACAATCAGCCCCAGCATTTT.

About this clonotype: This is likely a read error, given that the CDR3 carries no conserved phenylalanine or tryptophan at its end. The CDR3 DNA is TGTGCCAGCAGTTGGCAGGAAGCATACACTGAAGCTTTCTCT. Its translation is CASSWQEAYTEAFS. The V and J genes are TRBV6-5 and TRBJ1-1; no firm D call. V was shortened by 4 bases and J by 3 bases, with 12 bases between the two germline ends. CDR1 is MNHEY and CDR2 is SVGAGI in the germline V gene. CDR3 length: 14 amino acids.

In this sample, this clonotype turned up many times. This chain connects TRBV9 to TRBJ1-2; D is uncertain. Germline V lookup: CDR1 SGDLS, CDR2 YYNGEE. The length of the CDR3 is 13 residues. V gave up 7 bases and J gave up 0 bases, with 10 bases separating them. The chain's CDR3 is CASALAANYGYTF. For the CDR3, the DNA is TGTGCCAGCGCTCTCGCCGCTAACTATGGCTACACCTTC.

This clonotype was observed a handful of times. The chain uses TRBV5-4 and TRBJ1-4, with D possibly being TRBD1 (6 bases). The CDR3 is made up of 14 amino acids. In germline, CDR1 is SGHNT, CDR2 YYREEE (reference sequence). Trimming removed 0 bases from V and 6 bases from J, with 9 bases in between. The CDR3 DNA follows: TGTGCCAGCAGCTTGGAATGGACAGATGAAAAACTGTTTTTT. Protein sequence: CASSLEWTDEKLFF. Together with reference TRBV5-4 and TRBJ1-4, the CDR3 gives the full variable domain: ETGVTQSPTHLIKTRGQQVTLRCSSQSGHNTVSWYQQALGQGPQFIFQYYREEENGRGNFPPRFSGLQFPNYSSELNVNALELDDSALYLCASSLEWTDEKLFFGSGTQLSVL.

This clonotype occurred many times. This chain uses TRBV2 with TRBJ2-5; possibly TRBD1 for D (6 bases). CDR1 and CDR2 (germline): SNHLY, FYNNEI. The CDR3 loop spans 14 amino acids. V shed 5 bases and J shed 5 bases, with 15 bases lying between them. CDR3 nucleotides: TGTGCCAGCAGTCCTTCCTCCCAGGGGGAGACCCAGTACTTC. Its translation: CASSPSSQGETQYF.

This clonotype was recorded many times. The chain links TRBV5-1 to TRBJ2-1, with TRBD1 identical over 11 bases. The CDR3 consists of 15 residues. CDR1 and CDR2 from the germline V gene are SGHRS and YFSETQ. Trimming at V came to 4 bases and at J to 6 bases, leaving 6 bases not matched to a gene. CDR3: CASSQTGTGGNEQFF. The CDR3 DNA sequence: TGCGCCAGCAGCCAGACCGGGACAGGGGGCAATGAGCAGTTCTTC.